This is a list of T cell receptor beta chains from one sample in a study of shared clonotypes between healthy human individuals. The protocol was immunoSEQ multiplex PCR, while the TCRdb copy is restricted to in-frame clones and leaves out a portion. The table has 2 million to 2.5 million clones, roughly 95% seen once. Material for sequencing was naive CD4+ T cells sorted from blood. The receptors stem from a man younger than 30 in good health. Both conserved end residues are part of each CDR3. A D gene is named only where the DNA matches it firmly. Clone size is not always given. Where it is, it says once, few, many or a class for expanded clones.

V	D	size	J	CDR3	DNA
TRBV5-1	TRBD2	.	TRBJ2-3	CASGVAGASTDTQYF	TGCGCCAGCGGAGTAGCGGGGGCGAGCACAGATACGCAGTATTTT
TRBV6-1	.	.	TRBJ1-5	CASIPHTLGQPQHF	TGTGCCAGCATCCCCCACACCCTAGGGCAGCCCCAGCATTTT
TRBV5-1	.	.	TRBJ2-3	CASSLLGHTDTQYF	TGCGCCAGCAGCTTGTTGGGCCACACAGATACGCAGTATTTT
TRBV7-9	.	.	TRBJ1-1	CASSLWAGKRNTEAFF	TGTGCCAGCAGCTTATGGGCAGGGAAGAGGAACACTGAAGCTTTCTTT
TRBV6-5	.	.	TRBJ1-2	CASRGVGYTF	TGTGCCAGCAGAGGAGTTGGCTACACCTTC
TRBV18	TRBD1	.	TRBJ2-1	CASSQTGEAPFTNEQFF	TGTGCCAGCTCACAGACAGGGGAGGCCCCCTTTACCAATGAGCAGTTCTTC
TRBV4-1	.	once	TRBJ2-3	CASSQEIAITSTDTQYF	TGCGCCAGCAGCCAAGAAATCGCGATAACTAGCACAGATACGCAGTATTTT
TRBV6-5	.	.	TRBJ1-2	CASSPRTGNYGYTF	TGTGCCAGCAGTCCCCGGACGGGAAACTATGGCTACACCTTC
TRBV10-3	.	.	TRBJ1-1	CAIKGDSPNTEAFF	TGTGCCATCAAGGGCGACAGCCCTAACACTGAAGCTTTCTTT
TRBV11-2	.	.	TRBJ2-7	CASSSQGSLDEQYF	TGTGCCAGCAGCTCCCAGGGGAGTCTCGACGAGCAGTACTTC
TRBV30	.	.	TRBJ2-5	CAWSVKGEETQYF	TGTGCCTGGAGTGTAAAGGGGGAAGAGACCCAGTACTTC
TRBV11-2	.	.	TRBJ1-2	CASSSRTNYGYTF	TGTGCCAGCAGCTCGAGAACTAACTATGGCTACACCTTC
TRBV7-9	.	.	TRBJ1-1	CASSFAVNTEAFF	TGTGCCAGCAGCTTTGCCGTGAACACTGAAGCTTTCTTT
TRBV7-3	.	.	TRBJ2-3	CASSLGVGSTDTQYF	TGTGCCAGCAGCTTAGGGGTGGGGTCCACAGATACGCAGTATTTT
TRBV7-8	.	.	TRBJ2-7	CASSPGRFDHYEQYF	TGTGCCAGCAGCCCCGGACGTTTCGATCACTACGAGCAGTACTTC
TRBV5-1	.	.	TRBJ2-7	CASSPDPKVAFYEQYF	TGCGCCAGCAGCCCGGACCCAAAGGTAGCCTTCTACGAGCAGTACTTC
TRBV11-3	TRBD2	.	TRBJ2-5	CASSSSGEETQYF	TGTGCCAGCAGCTCTAGCGGAGAAGAGACCCAGTACTTC
TRBV25-1	.	.	TRBJ2-7	CASSDIMEQYF	TGTGCCAGCAGTGATATTATGGAGCAGTACTTC
TRBV5-1	.	.	TRBJ2-3	CASSLEAGTDTQYF	TGCGCCAGCAGCTTGGAAGCGGGCACAGATACGCAGTATTTT
TRBV11-2	.	few	TRBJ1-2	CASSSDAIGAYGYTF	TGTGCCAGCAGCTCCGACGCCATCGGAGCCTATGGCTACACCTTC
TRBV7-6	.	.	TRBJ1-6	CASSLAGSFSSPLHF	TGTGCCAGCAGCTTAGCAGGGTCTTTCAGTTCACCCCTCCACTTT
TRBV29-1	TRBD2	.	TRBJ2-3	CSVEGTSGSISTDTQYF	TGCAGCGTTGAAGGGACTAGCGGATCTATCAGCACAGATACGCAGTATTTT
TRBV18	.	.	TRBJ2-2	CASSPQQVNTGELFF	TGTGCCAGCTCACCACAACAGGTGAACACCGGGGAGCTGTTTTTT
TRBV5-1	.	.	TRBJ2-1	CASSESFGYNEQFF	TGCGCCAGCAGCGAATCCTTCGGCTACAATGAGCAGTTCTTC
TRBV28	TRBD1	.	TRBJ2-2	CASSSGTGPGELFF	TGTGCCAGCAGTTCCGGGACAGGGCCCGGGGAGCTGTTTTTT
TRBV27	.	.	TRBJ1-5	CASSSTPSNQPQHF	TGTGCCAGCAGTTCTACTCCGAGCAATCAGCCCCAGCATTTT
TRBV9	.	.	TRBJ2-7	CASSVDIGSYEQYF	TGTGCCAGCAGCGTGGACATCGGCTCCTACGAGCAGTACTTC
TRBV6-1	.	.	TRBJ2-3	CASTPPGRSDTQYF	TGTGCCAGCACCCCCCCAGGGCGATCGGATACGCAGTATTTT
TRBV6-4	.	.	TRBJ2-1	CASSDSRAGKNEQFF	TGTGCCAGCAGTGACTCAAGGGCGGGAAAAAATGAGCAGTTCTTC
TRBV9	.	.	TRBJ2-7	CASSNQRGDEQYF	TGTGCCAGCAGCAACCAGAGGGGTGACGAGCAGTACTTC
TRBV9	.	.	TRBJ2-5	CASSAGFRGEETQYF	TGTGCCAGCAGCGCAGGATTCAGGGGTGAGGAGACCCAGTACTTC